The 24 T cell receptor beta chains below come from one sample, sequenced in a study of T cell repertoires in cytomegalovirus infection. TCRdb itself ran the reads through MiXCR, one entry per CDR3 protein. The table records 600,000 to 700,000 distinct CDR3 sequences, roughly 36% of them present only once. No antigen has been identified for these receptors. The specimen was cultured PBMCs, collected from culture after CMV antigen stimulation. These receptors came from a human donor in good health (CMV status not recorded). Some clones in this sample may be carry-over from other donors' samples.

The rearrangement joins TRBV19 to TRBJ2-7; 10 bases are a match to TRBD2. Germline V gene data show CDR1 as LNHDA and CDR2 as SQIVND (reference sequence). Trimming cost V 8 bases and J 1 base; bases outside gene matches: 8. The CDR3 extends over 15 amino acids. This chain's CDR3 is CASRPSGGASYEQYF. Written as DNA, the CDR3 is TGTGCCAGTCGACCTAGCGGGGGCGCATCCTACGAGCAGTACTTC.

CDR3 residues: CASSPLVGAGSNTEAFF. The CDR3 DNA is TGTGCCAGCTCACCACTCGTCGGGGCAGGGTCGAACACTGAAGCTTTCTTT. The genes are TRBV18 and TRBJ1-1, with a weak D call TRBD1 (5 bases). The V end lost 1 base, the J end lost 1 base, and 16 bases lay between the germline ends. The CDR3 has 17 residues. The germline V gene has CDR1 KGHSH and CDR2 LQKENI.

This clonotype appeared a few times. The chain carries TRBV7-2 and TRBJ1-6, with D possibly being TRBD1 (5 bases). The CDR3 extends over 14 amino acids. Trimming removed 5 bases at V and 6 bases at J, with 11 bases between. Germline V lookup: CDR1 SGHTA, CDR2 FQGNSA. CDR3 DNA: TGTGCCAGCAGCCCCCAGGGCCTTAATTCACCCCTCCACTTT. Amino acids: CASSPQGLNSPLHF.

This chain uses TRBV7-6 with TRBJ2-5, with TRBD2 matching over 11 bases. Trimming cost V 5 bases and J 5 bases; bases outside gene matches: 10. The CDR3 length is 16 residues. CDR1 is SGHVS, CDR2 FNYEAQ, per germline. The CDR3 protein is CASSVTSSGGLETQYF. In DNA form, the CDR3 reads TGTGCCAGCAGCGTGACCTCTAGCGGGGGGTTGGAGACCCAGTACTTC.

The chain has TRBV7-2 and TRBJ2-1; TRBD2 is a possible D gene (6 bases). The CDR3 contains 18 residues. In germline, CDR1 is SGHTA, CDR2 FQGNSA. The ends were cut back, 2 bases at V and 5 bases at J, with 22 bases in the middle. CDR3 nucleotides: TGTGCCAGCAGCTTAAGGAAACCCGGGACTTCGATTCACAATGAGCAGTTCTTC. Translation: CASSLRKPGTSIHNEQFF.

The genes are TRBV28 and TRBJ2-2, with 9 bases that match TRBD1. The germline CDR1 and CDR2 sequences are MDHEN and SYDVKM. The V and J ends lost 6 bases and 3 bases, in that order; junction bases with no gene match: 14. CDR3 length: 18 residues. CDR3 in amino acids: CASRSQRTGAAYTGELFF. In DNA form, the CDR3 reads TGTGCCAGCAGGTCCCAACGGACAGGGGCCGCCTACACCGGGGAGCTGTTTTTT.

The J gene is TRBJ2-1, the V gene TRBV6-2 or TRBV6-3; D possibly matches TRBD1 or TRBD2 (6 bases each). Trimming cost V 6 bases and J 7 bases, with 25 bases left between them. The CDR3 consists of 17 residues. Germline-derived CDR1 and CDR2 are MNHEY and SVGEGT. CDR3 coding DNA: TGTGCCAGCAGAAACCCGGGGGCAGTTCGACTTTTAAATGAGCAGTTCTTC. Amino acid sequence: CASRNPGAVRLLNEQFF.

V is TRBV19 and J is TRBJ1-2, with unresolved D. Per germline, CDR1 LNHDA and CDR2 SQIVND (reference sequence). V dropped 3 bases and J dropped 6 bases, with 8 bases sitting between them. The CDR3 loop spans 12 amino acids. CDR3 protein: CASSIAGDGYTF. Here the CDR3 DNA reads TGTGCCAGTAGTATCGCCGGCGATGGCTACACCTTC.

The V gene is TRBV6-1, the J gene TRBJ2-1; 7 positions match TRBD2. CDR1 is MNHNS and CDR2 is SASEGT in the germline V gene. The CDR3 has 13 amino acids. Losses at the gene ends were 6 bases for V and 2 bases for J; bases not matched to a gene: 1. The DNA of the CDR3 is TGTGCCAGCAGGGGGAGGGCCTACAATGAGCAGTTCTTC. It yields the protein CASRGRAYNEQFF.

V is TRBV6-6 and J is TRBJ2-1; TRBD2 aligns across 11 bases. After removal of 5 bases from V and 8 bases from J, the junction contained 8 bases not matched to a gene. The CDR3 is made up of 15 amino acids. Germline V gene sequence: CDR1 MNHNY, CDR2 SVGAGI (reference sequence). CDR3 amino acids: CASSQLAGGEDEQFF. CDR3 DNA: TGTGCCAGCAGTCAATTAGCGGGAGGGGAAGATGAGCAGTTCTTC.

There are a few counts of this clonotype. The chain is built from TRBV4-1 and TRBJ2-7, with 7 bases aligning to TRBD2. The CDR3 loop spans 15 amino acids. V shed 1 base, J shed 2 bases, and the junction held 5 bases outside the gene matches. Looked up from germline, CDR1 is MGHRA and CDR2 is YSYEKL. CDR3 protein: CASSQAREGPYEQYF. The CDR3 region has the DNA TGCGCCAGCAGCCAAGCGAGGGAGGGCCCCTACGAGCAGTACTTC.

This clonotype was observed a handful of times. The chain uses TRBV4-1 and TRBJ2-5; D uncertain. CDR1 and CDR2 (germline): MGHRA, YSYEKL. The CDR3 consists of 14 residues. The germline V and J ends were trimmed by 0 bases and 4 bases, with 9 bases remaining between them. CDR3 DNA: TGCGCCAGCAGCCAAGACGCAGCCCTAGAGACCCAGTACTTC. Residues: CASSQDAALETQYF.

The chain employs TRBV24-1 and TRBJ2-5, with D possibly TRBD1 on 6 matching bases. Germline CDR1 reads KGHDR; CDR2 reads SFDVKD. This CDR3 is 15 amino acids long. V gave up 3 bases and J gave up 4 bases, with 14 bases separating them. The CDR3, as DNA: TGTGCCACCAGTGATCCCAGACAGGACGGAGAGACCCAGTACTTC. This sequence encodes CATSDPRQDGETQYF.

V is TRBV5-1 and J is TRBJ2-3; unclear D gene. Germline CDR1 reads SGHRS; CDR2 reads YFSETQ. V shed 3 bases and J shed 6 bases, with 11 bases lying between them. This CDR3 comprises 13 residues. The CDR3 region is CASSSDSVDTQYF. DNA of the CDR3: TGCGCCAGCAGCTCTGATTCAGTGGATACGCAGTATTTT.

V gene TRBV7-2 combines with J gene TRBJ1-1, with D perhaps matching TRBD1 (5 bases). The germline V gene encodes CDR1 SGHTA and CDR2 FQGNSA. The CDR3 length is 15 residues. V lost 4 bases and J lost 4, with 16 bases in between. CDR3 nucleotides: TGTGCCAGCAGCTCAGCGTGGGGGGGACCCACTGAAGCTTTCTTT. The encoded protein is CASSSAWGGPTEAFF.

V usage is TRBV5-4 and J usage is TRBJ2-1; TRBD1 matches at 7 bases. The V gene's germline CDR1 is SGHNT and CDR2 YYREEE (reference sequence). The CDR3 is 15 amino acids. Trimming cost V 2 bases and J 4 bases; bases outside gene matches: 6. CDR3 sequence (DNA): TGTGCCAGCAGCTTACCGGGACAGTATTACAATGAGCAGTTCTTC. Protein product: CASSLPGQYYNEQFF.

This clonotype was seen a few times. The V call is TRBV7-2, the J call TRBJ2-1; D is uncertain. The CDR3 contains 15 residues. Germline values: CDR1 SGHTA, CDR2 FQGNSA. V was shortened by 5 bases and J by 2 bases, with 13 bases between the two germline ends. CDR3 amino acids: CASSAAMAPYNEQFF. The CDR3 bases are TGTGCCAGCAGCGCTGCCATGGCCCCCTACAATGAGCAGTTCTTC.

This clonotype was seen more than once but under ten times. This chain connects TRBV11-2 to TRBJ2-1; weak D call: TRBD2 (7 bases). The ends were cut back, 7 bases at V and 7 bases at J, with 20 bases in the middle. CDR3 length: 15 residues. In germline, CDR1 is SGHAT, CDR2 FQNNGV. Here the CDR3 DNA reads TGTGCCAGCACCCTAGAGGGGGGGGCCGGGAATGAGCAGTTCTTC. Its translation is CASTLEGGAGNEQFF.

To note about this clonotype: A junction end diverges from the germline sequence, so it may reflect a read error. The chain is built from TRBV4-1 and TRBJ2-7, with a possible D match to TRBD2 (6 bases). This CDR3 has 16 amino acids. Germline CDR1 is MGHRA and CDR2 is YSYEKL. CDR3 residues: CASSQLPAGTSSEQYF. The CDR3 DNA follows: TGTGCCAGCAGCCAACTTCCGGCCGGGACTTCGAGCGAGCAGTACTTC.

This clonotype was observed once. This chain uses TRBV6-6 with TRBJ2-1; 10 bases line up with TRBD1. V shed 8 bases, J shed 7 bases, and the junction held 8 bases outside the gene matches. The CDR3 has 14 amino acids. Germline values: CDR1 MNHNY, CDR2 SVGAGI (reference sequence). Here the CDR3 reads CASRGTGVRNEQFF. The CDR3 coding sequence is TGTGCCAGCCGGGGGACAGGGGTGAGGAATGAGCAGTTCTTC.

The chain has TRBV7-2 and TRBJ1-1; no definite D call. Trimming removed 1 base from V and 0 bases from J, with 9 bases in between. The CDR3 runs to 15 residues. Germline assignment: CDR1 SGHTA and CDR2 FQGNSA. DNA for the CDR3: TGTGCCAGCAGCTTAGGGCGGCCTTTGAACACTGAAGCTTTCTTT. This gives the protein CASSLGRPLNTEAFF. Supplemented by reference TRBV7-2 and TRBJ1-1, the full variable domain reads GAGVSQSPSNKVTEKGKDVELRCDPISGHTALYWYRQSLGQGLEFLIYFQGNSAPDKSGLPSDRFSAERTGGSVSTLTIQRTQQEDSAVYLCASSLGRPLNTEAFFGQGTRLTVV.

The chain joins TRBV12-3 or TRBV12-4 to TRBJ2-5; D gene uncertain. V lost 5 bases and J 5 bases, leaving 9 bases between the germline ends. CDR3 length: 12 amino acids. The DNA for the CDR3 is TGTGCCAGCAGTGGTCAATGGGAGACCCAGTACTTC. Its translation is CASSGQWETQYF.

Only a few counts were recorded for this clonotype. The chain employs TRBV12-3 or TRBV12-4 and TRBJ2-1; 9 positions agree with TRBD2. V shed 6 bases, J shed 4 bases, and the junction held 7 bases outside the gene matches. The CDR3 consists of 15 residues. This chain's CDR3 is CASSSQSGGYNEQFF. In nucleotides, the CDR3 is TGTGCCAGCAGCTCCCAGAGCGGGGGGTACAATGAGCAGTTCTTC.

In nucleotides, the CDR3 is TGTGCCAGCAGTGTCCACAGGGGTGGTTCCTACGAGCAGTACTTC. It yields the protein CASSVHRGGSYEQYF. The genes are TRBV6-6 and TRBJ2-7; 7 bases align to TRBD1. The CDR3 is 15 residues long. From germline, CDR1 is MNHNY and CDR2 SVGAGI (reference sequence). V shed 5 bases and J 1 base; nucleotides not matched to a gene: 8.